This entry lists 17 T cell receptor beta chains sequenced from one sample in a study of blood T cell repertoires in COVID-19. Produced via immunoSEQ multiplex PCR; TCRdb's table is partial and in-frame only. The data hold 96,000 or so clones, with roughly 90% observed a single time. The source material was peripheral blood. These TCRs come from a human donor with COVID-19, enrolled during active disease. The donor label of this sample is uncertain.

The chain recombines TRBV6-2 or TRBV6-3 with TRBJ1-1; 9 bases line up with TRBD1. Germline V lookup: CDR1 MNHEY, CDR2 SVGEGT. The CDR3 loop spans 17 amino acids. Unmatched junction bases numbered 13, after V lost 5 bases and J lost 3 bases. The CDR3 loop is CASSTSTGGGIDTEAFF. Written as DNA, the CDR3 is TGTGCCAGCAGTACATCTACAGGGGGCGGGATTGACACTGAAGCTTTCTTT.

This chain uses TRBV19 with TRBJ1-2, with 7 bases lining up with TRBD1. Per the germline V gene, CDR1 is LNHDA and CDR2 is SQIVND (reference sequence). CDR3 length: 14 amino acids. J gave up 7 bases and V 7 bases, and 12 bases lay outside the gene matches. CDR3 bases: TGTGCCAGTACCCCACCAACTAGACAGGGTGGCTACACCTTC. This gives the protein CASTPPTRQGGYTF.

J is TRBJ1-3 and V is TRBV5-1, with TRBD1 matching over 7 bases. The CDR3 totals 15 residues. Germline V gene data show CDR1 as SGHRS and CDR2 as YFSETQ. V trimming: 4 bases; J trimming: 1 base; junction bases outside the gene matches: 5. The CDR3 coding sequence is TGCGCCAGCAGCCGTGACAGGGATTCTGGAAACACCATATATTTT. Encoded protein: CASSRDRDSGNTIYF.

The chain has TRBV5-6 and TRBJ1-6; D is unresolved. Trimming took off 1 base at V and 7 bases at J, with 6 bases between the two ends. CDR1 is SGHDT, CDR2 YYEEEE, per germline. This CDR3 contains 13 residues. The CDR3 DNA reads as TGTGCCAGCAGCTTGACCAGAAATTCACCCCTCCACTTT. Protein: CASSLTRNSPLHF.

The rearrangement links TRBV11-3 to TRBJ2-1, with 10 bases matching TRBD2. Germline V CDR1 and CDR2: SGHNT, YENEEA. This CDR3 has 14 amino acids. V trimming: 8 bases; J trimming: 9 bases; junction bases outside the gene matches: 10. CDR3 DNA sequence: TGTGCCAGCCGCTCTAGCGGGAGAGGAAGTGAGCAGTTCTTC. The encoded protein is CASRSSGRGSEQFF.

In DNA form, the CDR3 reads TGTGCCAGCAGTGAAATAGGCAGGGGGCGAGAGTTGGGAATTTACGAGCAGTACTTC. This gives the protein CASSEIGRGRELGIYEQYF. The rearrangement links TRBV6-1 to TRBJ2-7, with TRBD1 identical over 8 bases. CDR1 is MNHNS and CDR2 is SASEGT in the germline V gene. With V trimmed by 2 bases and J by 4 bases, 19 bases remained unmatched. There are 19 residues in the CDR3.

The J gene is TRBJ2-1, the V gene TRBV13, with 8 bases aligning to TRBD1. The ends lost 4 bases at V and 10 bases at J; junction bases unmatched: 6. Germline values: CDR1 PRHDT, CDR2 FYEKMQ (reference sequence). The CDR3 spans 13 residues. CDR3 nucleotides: TGTGCCAGCAGCTACCTACAGGGGGACGAGCAGTTCTTC. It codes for CASSYLQGDEQFF.

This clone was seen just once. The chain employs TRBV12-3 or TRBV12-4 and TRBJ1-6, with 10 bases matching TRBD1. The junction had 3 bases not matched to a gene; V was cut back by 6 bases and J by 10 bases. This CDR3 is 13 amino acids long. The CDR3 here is CASRGQGQSPLHF. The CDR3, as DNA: TGTGCCAGCAGGGGACAGGGGCAATCACCCCTCCACTTT.

CDR3 bases: TGTGCCAGCAGTAACCGGGACAGGGGCGGCGAGCAGTACTTC. Its translation: CASSNRDRGGEQYF. This chain links TRBV6-5 with TRBJ2-7; 10 bases are a match to TRBD1. Germline trimming cut 5 bases from V and 6 bases from J; bases unmatched to any gene: 7. The germline V gene encodes CDR1 MNHEY and CDR2 SVGAGI. This CDR3 is 14 amino acids long.

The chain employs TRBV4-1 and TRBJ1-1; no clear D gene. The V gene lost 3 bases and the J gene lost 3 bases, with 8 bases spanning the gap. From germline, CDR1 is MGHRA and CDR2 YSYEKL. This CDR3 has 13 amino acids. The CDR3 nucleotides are TGCGCCAGCAGCCACCCTAGAGACACTGAAGCTTTCTTT. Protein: CASSHPRDTEAFF.

The CDR3 reads CASRTQGAYEQYF. CDR3 DNA sequence: TGTGCCAGCAGGACTCAGGGGGCTTACGAGCAGTACTTC. The chain couples TRBV2 to TRBJ2-7, with 8 bases aligning to TRBD1. This CDR3 comprises 13 residues. Germline V gene lookup returns CDR1 SNHLY and CDR2 FYNNEI. J gave up 4 bases and V 6 bases, and 5 bases lay outside the gene matches.

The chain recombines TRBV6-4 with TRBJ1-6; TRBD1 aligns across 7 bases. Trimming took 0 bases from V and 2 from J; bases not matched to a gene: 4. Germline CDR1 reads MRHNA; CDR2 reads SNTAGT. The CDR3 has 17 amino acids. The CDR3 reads CASSDSVGTAYNSPLHF. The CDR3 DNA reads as TGTGCCAGCAGTGACTCTGTCGGGACAGCCTATAATTCACCCCTCCACTTT.

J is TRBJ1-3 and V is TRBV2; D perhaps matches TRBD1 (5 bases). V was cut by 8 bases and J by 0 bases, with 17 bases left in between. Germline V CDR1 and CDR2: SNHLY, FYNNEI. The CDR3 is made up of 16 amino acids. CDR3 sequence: CASLLSQGHSGNTIYF. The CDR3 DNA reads TGTGCCAGCCTGCTCTCCCAGGGTCACTCTGGAAACACCATATATTTT.

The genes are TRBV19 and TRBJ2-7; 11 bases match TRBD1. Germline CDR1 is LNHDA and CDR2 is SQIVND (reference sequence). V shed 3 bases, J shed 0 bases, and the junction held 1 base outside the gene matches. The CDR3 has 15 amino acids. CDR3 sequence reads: CASSMGTGGSYEQYF. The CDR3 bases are TGTGCCAGTAGTATGGGGACAGGGGGCTCCTACGAGCAGTACTTC.

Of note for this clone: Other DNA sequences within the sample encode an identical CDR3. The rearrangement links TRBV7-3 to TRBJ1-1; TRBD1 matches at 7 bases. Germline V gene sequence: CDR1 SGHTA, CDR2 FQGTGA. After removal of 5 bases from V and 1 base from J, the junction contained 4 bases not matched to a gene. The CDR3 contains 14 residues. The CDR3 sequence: CASSPGQRNTEAFF. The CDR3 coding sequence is TGTGCCAGCAGCCCGGGACAGAGGAACACTGAAGCTTTCTTT.

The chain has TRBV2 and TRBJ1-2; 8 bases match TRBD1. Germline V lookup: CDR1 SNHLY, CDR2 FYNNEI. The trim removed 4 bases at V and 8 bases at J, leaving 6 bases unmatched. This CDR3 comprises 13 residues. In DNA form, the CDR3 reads TGTGCCAGCAGTGGATTGACAGGGGCGGGCTACACCTTC. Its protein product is CASSGLTGAGYTF.

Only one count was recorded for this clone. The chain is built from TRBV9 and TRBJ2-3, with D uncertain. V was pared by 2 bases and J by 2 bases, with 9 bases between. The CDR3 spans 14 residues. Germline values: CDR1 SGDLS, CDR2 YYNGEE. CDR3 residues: CASSVDTITDTQYF. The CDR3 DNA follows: TGTGCCAGCAGCGTCGATACAATCACAGATACGCAGTATTTT.